The rows below give T cell receptor beta chains drawn from one sample of a study of Graves' ophthalmopathy and Graves' hyperthyroidism. Using its own MiXCR run on the multiplex PCR reads, TCRdb lists one record per CDR3 protein. Of roughly 500,000 distinct CDR3 sequences in the sample, around 15% were seen once. Sequenced material: blood. Receptors were obtained from a woman aged 25-40 years with Graves' ophthalmopathy. CDR3s include the opening cysteine and the closing phenylalanine or tryptophan.

TRBV12-3/TRBV12-4	CASSLGQGARGTEAFF
TRBV6-1	CASETHRGRNIKYF
TRBV28	CASHAGTGGEQYF
TRBV5-1	CASSLFGPNTGELFF
TRBV12-3/TRBV12-4	CASSNGTRNQPQHF
TRBV11-3	CASSLGTGESYEQYF
TRBV6-1	CASTQGADYGYTF
TRBV10-3	CAIRIGTGGGTEAFF
TRBV5-6	CASSLAGGPLEEQYF
TRBV7-9	CASTLTGGGYEQYF
TRBV4-1	CASSQVEGRVGNTGELFF
TRBV28	CASSLWGLAGGPGELFF
TRBV7-8	CASSLALQGRGTSPLHF
TRBV6-5	CASSYSNYGYTF
TRBV27	CASTRAGAHEQYF
TRBV6-1	CASSPLRQGRNTEAFF
TRBV6-2/TRBV6-3	CASSYSQTVDGYTF
TRBV5-1	CASSGGLAQHEQYF
TRBV28	CASSFQGAQETQYF
TRBV14	CASSQRLGGNIQYF
TRBV10-1	CASSETQGFGAKNIQYF
TRBV11-2	CASSFQLAGGGTGELFF